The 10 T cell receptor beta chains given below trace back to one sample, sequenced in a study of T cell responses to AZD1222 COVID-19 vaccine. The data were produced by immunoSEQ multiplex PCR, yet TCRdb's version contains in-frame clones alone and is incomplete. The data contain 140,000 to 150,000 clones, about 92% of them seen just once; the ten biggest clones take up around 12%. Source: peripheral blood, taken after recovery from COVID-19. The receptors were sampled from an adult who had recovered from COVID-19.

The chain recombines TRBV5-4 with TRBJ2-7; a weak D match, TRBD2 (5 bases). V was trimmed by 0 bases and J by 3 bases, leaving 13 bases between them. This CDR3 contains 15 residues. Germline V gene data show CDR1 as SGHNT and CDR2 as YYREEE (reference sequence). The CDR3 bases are TGTGCCAGCAGCTTGGCTGCAGGAGGTCTCTACGAGCAGTACTTC. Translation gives CASSLAAGGLYEQYF.

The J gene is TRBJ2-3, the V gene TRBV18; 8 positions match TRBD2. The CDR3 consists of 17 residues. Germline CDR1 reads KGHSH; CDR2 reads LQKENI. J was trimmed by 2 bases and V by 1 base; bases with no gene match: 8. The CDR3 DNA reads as TGTGCCAGCTCACCACGGCGACTAGCGCATACCACAGATACGCAGTATTTT. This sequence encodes CASSPRRLAHTTDTQYF.

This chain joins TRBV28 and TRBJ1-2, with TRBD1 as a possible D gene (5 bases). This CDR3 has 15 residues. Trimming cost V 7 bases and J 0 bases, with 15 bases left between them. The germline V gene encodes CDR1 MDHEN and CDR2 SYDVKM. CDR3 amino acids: CASTLRGRTNYGYTF. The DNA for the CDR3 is TGTGCCAGCACTCTACGGGGACGGACTAACTATGGCTACACCTTC.

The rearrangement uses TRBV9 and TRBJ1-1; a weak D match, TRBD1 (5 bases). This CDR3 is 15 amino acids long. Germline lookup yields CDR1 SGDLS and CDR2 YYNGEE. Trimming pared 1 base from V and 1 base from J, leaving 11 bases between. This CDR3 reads CASSVSGTGNTEAFF. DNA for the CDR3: TGTGCCAGCAGCGTATCAGGGACCGGGAACACTGAAGCTTTCTTT.

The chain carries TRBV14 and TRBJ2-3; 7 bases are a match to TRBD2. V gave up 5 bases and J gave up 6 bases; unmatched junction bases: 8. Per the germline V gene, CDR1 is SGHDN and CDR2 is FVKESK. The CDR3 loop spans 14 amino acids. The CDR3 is CASSFGLVVDTQYF. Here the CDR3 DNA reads TGTGCCAGCAGCTTCGGACTAGTCGTTGATACGCAGTATTTT.

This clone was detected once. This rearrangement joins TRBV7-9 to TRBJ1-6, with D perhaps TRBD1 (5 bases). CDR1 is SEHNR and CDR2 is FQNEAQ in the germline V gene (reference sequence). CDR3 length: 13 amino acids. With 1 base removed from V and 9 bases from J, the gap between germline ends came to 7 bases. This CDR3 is CASSLGTPSPLHF. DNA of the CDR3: TGTGCCAGCAGCTTAGGGACACCTTCACCCCTCCACTTT.

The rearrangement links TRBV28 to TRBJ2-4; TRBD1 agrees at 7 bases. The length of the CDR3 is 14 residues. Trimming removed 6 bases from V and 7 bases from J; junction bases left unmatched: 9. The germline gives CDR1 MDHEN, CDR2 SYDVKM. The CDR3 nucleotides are TGTGCCAGCAGCAAAAAAGAACAGGGGAACATTCAGTACTTC. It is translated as CASSKKEQGNIQYF.

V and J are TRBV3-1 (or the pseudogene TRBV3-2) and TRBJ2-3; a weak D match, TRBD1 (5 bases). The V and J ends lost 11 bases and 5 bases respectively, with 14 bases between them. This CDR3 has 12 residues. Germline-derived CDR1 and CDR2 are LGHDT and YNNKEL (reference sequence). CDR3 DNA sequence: TGTGCCTCTGGCAGGGATGGAGATACGCAGTATTTT. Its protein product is CASGRDGDTQYF.

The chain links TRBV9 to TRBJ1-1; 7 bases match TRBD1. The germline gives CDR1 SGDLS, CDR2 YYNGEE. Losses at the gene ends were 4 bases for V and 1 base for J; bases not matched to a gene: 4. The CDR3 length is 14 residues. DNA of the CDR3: TGTGCCAGCAGCACACAGGGGCAGAACACTGAAGCTTTCTTT. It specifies CASSTQGQNTEAFF.

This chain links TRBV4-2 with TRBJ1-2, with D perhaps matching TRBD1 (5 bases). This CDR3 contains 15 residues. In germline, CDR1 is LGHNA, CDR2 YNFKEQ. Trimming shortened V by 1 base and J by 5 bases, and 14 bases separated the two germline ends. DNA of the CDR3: TGTGCCAGCAGCCAAGGTCAGGGAGGTGATTATGGCTACACCTTC. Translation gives CASSQGQGGDYGYTF.